This passage covers 2 T cell receptor beta chains from one sample sequenced in a study of blood T cell repertoires in COVID-19. Repertoires were generated with immunoSEQ multiplex PCR, while TCRdb's copy carries only in-frame clones and drops some. This table has tens of thousands of clones, 60% to 85% appearing once. The sample consisted of peripheral blood. These receptors originate from a man in his 70s with acute or convalescent COVID-19.

This chain joins TRBV11-2 and TRBJ1-1; D is perhaps TRBD1 (5 bases). The V gene lost 5 bases and the J gene lost 8 bases, with 9 bases spanning the gap. The CDR3 runs 11 residues. CDR1 is SGHAT and CDR2 is FQNNGV in the germline V gene. The CDR3 spells CASSPWTEAFF. CDR3 nucleotide sequence: TGTGCCAGCAGCCCATGGACAGAAGCTTTCTTT.

The chain joins TRBV11-2 to TRBJ2-7; TRBD1 matches at 7 bases. Per germline, CDR1 SGHAT and CDR2 FQNNGV. Losses at the gene ends were 0 bases for V and 2 bases for J; bases not matched to a gene: 10. This CDR3 has 17 amino acids. Written as DNA, the CDR3 is TGTGCCAGCAGCTTAGATAGGACAGGACGGCCGGCCTACGAGCAGTACTTC. Protein sequence: CASSLDRTGRPAYEQYF.